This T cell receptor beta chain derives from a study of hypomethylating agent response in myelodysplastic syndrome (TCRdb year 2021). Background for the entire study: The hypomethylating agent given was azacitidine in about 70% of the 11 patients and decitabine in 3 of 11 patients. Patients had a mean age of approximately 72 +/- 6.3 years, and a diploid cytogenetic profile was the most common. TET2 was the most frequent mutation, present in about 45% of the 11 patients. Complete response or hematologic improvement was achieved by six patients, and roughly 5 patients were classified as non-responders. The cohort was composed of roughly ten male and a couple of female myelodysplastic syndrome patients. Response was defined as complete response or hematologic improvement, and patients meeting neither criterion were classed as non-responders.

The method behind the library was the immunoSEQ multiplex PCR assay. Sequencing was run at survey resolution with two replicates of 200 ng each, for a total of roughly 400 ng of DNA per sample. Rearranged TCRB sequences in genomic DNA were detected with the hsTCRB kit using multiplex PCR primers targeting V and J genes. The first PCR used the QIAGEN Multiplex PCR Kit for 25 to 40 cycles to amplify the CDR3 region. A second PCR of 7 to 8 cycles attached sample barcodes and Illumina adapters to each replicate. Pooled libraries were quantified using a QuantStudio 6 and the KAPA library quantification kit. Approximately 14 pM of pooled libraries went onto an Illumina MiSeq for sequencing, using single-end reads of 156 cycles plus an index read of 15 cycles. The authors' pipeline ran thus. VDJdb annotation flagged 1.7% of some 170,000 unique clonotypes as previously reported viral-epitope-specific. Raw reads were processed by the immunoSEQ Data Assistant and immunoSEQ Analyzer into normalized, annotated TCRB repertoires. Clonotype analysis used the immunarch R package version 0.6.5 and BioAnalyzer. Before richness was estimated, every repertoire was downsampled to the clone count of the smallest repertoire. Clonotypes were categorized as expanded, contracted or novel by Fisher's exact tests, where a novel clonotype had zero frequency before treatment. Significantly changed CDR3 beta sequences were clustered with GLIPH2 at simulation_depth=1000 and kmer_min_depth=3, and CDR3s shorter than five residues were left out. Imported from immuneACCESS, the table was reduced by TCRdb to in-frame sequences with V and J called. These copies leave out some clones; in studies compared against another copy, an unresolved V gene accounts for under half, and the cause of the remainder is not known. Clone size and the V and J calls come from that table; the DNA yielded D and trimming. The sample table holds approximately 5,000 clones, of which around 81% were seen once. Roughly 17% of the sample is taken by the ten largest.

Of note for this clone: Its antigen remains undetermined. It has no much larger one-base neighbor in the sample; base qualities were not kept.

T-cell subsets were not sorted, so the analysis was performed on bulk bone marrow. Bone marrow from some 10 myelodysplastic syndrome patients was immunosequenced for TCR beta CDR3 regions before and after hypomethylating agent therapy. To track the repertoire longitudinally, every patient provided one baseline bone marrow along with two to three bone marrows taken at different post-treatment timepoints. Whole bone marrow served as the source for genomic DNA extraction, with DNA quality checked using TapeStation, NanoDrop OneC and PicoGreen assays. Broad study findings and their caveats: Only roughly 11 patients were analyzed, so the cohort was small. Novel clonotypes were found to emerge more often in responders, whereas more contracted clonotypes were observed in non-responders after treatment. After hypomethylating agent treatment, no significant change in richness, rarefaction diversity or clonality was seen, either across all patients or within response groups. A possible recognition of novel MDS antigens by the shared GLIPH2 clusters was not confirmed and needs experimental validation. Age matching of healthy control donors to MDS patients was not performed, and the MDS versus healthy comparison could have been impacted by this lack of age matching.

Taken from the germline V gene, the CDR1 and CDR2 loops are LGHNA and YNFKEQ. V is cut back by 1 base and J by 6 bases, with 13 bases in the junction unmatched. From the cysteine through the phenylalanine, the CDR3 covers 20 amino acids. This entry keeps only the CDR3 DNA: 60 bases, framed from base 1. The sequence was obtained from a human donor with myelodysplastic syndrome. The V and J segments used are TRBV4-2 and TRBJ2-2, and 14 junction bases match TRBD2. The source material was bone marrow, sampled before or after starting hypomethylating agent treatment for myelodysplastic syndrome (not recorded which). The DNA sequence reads TGTGCCAGCAGCCAAGGTTTGTTGGGACTAGCGGGGGCACGCGCCGGGGAGCTGTTTTTT. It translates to CASSQGLLGLAGARAGELFF.